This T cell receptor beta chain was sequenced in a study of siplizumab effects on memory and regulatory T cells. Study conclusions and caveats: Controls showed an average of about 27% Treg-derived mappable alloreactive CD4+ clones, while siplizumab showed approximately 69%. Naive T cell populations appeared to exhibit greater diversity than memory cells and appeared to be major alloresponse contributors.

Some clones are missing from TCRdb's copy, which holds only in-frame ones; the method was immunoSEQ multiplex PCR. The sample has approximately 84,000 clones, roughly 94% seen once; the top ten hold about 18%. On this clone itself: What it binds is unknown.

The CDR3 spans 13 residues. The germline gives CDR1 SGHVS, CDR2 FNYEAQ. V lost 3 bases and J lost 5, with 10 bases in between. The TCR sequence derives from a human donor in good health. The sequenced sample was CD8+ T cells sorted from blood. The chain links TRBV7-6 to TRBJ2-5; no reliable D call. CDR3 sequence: CASSLALWETQYF. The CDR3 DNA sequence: TGTGCCAGCAGCTTGGCGTTGTGGGAGACCCAGTACTTC.